These 19 T cell receptor beta chains share one sample of origin, sequenced in a study of cytomegalovirus exposure and HLA in healthy donors. The PCR made use of 60 Vbeta and 13 Jbeta primers. Libraries were prepared by immunoSEQ multiplex PCR; TCRdb keeps only in-frame clonotypes and omits some of them. The table records approximately 210,000 clones, around 86% of them present only once. Material: PBMCs. All receptors derive from a woman aged 45-65 years in good health and CMV-seropositive.

The CDR3 bases are TGCAGCGGTTCCGACAGGGGACCTGAAGCTTTCTTT. Translation gives CSGSDRGPEAFF. This chain joins TRBV29-1 and TRBJ1-1, with 8 bases aligning to TRBD1. The J segment lost 6 bases and the V segment lost 7 bases, leaving 7 bases of the junction unmatched. The CDR3 consists of 12 residues. Germline V gene lookup returns CDR1 SQVTM and CDR2 ANQGSEA. The full variable domain, with the rest looked up from reference TRBV29-1 and TRBJ1-1, is SAVISQKPSRDICQRGTSLTIQCQVDSQVTMMFWYRQQPGQSLTLIATANQGSEATYESGFVIDKFPISRPNLTFSTLTVSNMSPEDSSIYLCSGSDRGPEAFFGQGTRLTVV.

The chain has TRBV18 and TRBJ2-5, with TRBD1 matching over 7 bases. Per the germline V gene, CDR1 is KGHSH and CDR2 is LQKENI. This CDR3 has 14 residues. The V segment lost 3 bases and the J segment 7 bases; nucleotides outside the gene matches: 8. This chain's CDR3 is CASSPGQLIGTQYF. The CDR3 nucleotides read TGTGCCAGCTCACCGGGACAGCTGATAGGGACCCAGTACTTC.

The gene calls are TRBV5-1 and TRBJ1-6, with a possible D match to TRBD1 (6 bases). The CDR3 has 17 residues. V was cut by 0 bases and J by 0 bases, with 10 bases left in between. Germline V gene sequence: CDR1 SGHRS, CDR2 YFSETQ. CDR3 amino acids: CASSLEQGSSYNSPLHF. The CDR3 DNA is TGCGCCAGCAGCTTGGAACAGGGAAGCTCCTATAATTCACCCCTCCACTTT.

The rearrangement links TRBV9 to TRBJ1-2; D gene unclear. The CDR3 covers 13 residues. Per the germline V gene, CDR1 is SGDLS and CDR2 is YYNGEE. Trimming pared 4 bases from V and 8 bases from J, leaving 15 bases between. The CDR3 is CASSSYDLGGYTF. The CDR3 DNA follows: TGTGCCAGCAGCTCATACGATCTGGGCGGCTACACCTTC.

This clone was recorded a few times. V usage is TRBV19 and J usage is TRBJ1-6, with a possible D match to TRBD1 (5 bases). The CDR3 runs 14 residues. Germline assignment: CDR1 LNHDA and CDR2 SQIVND (reference sequence). Trimming cost V 9 bases and J 7 bases, with 16 bases left between them. As DNA, the CDR3 is TGTGCCAGCCTTGCGCGGGGCCCGAATTCACCCCTCCACTTT. Amino acids: CASLARGPNSPLHF.

The rearrangement joins TRBV28 to TRBJ2-3; D is unresolved. The germline gives CDR1 MDHEN, CDR2 SYDVKM. The CDR3 is 14 amino acids. Trimming shortened V by 2 bases and J by 4 bases, and 10 bases separated the two germline ends. This CDR3 is CASSLILGSDTQYF. CDR3 sequence (DNA): TGTGCCAGCAGTTTAATTCTGGGCTCAGATACGCAGTATTTT.

Only one count was recorded for this clone. J is TRBJ1-5 and V is TRBV4-1; D uncertain. The CDR3 runs 12 residues. CDR1 is MGHRA, CDR2 YSYEKL, per germline. The germline V and J ends were trimmed by 2 bases and 9 bases, with 8 bases remaining between them. CDR3 DNA sequence: TGCGCCAGCAGCCAACCTCCGGGGCCCCAGCATTTT. This gives the protein CASSQPPGPQHF.

DNA of the CDR3: TGCAGCGTCCACCTCCCGACACCCTATGGCTACACCTTC. Protein product: CSVHLPTPYGYTF. The chain employs TRBV29-1 and TRBJ1-2; D call uncertain. Trimming shortened V by 6 bases and J by 4 bases, and 15 bases separated the two germline ends. The germline V gene has CDR1 SQVTM and CDR2 ANQGSEA. The CDR3 has 13 residues.

In this sample, this clone turned up once. Written as DNA, the CDR3 is TGTGCCAGCAGTCATGGGACTAGCAGGTACGAGCAGTACTTC. It translates to CASSHGTSRYEQYF. The chain is built from TRBV27 and TRBJ2-7; the match to TRBD2 covers 9 bases. The ends lost 5 bases at V and 4 bases at J; junction bases unmatched: 6. This CDR3 contains 14 residues. CDR1 MNHEY and CDR2 SMNVEV come from the germline V gene (reference sequence).

V usage is TRBV6-5 and J usage is TRBJ1-4; perhaps TRBD1 as D (6 bases). Germline V gives CDR1 MNHEY, CDR2 SVGAGI. There are 15 residues in the CDR3. The V gene lost 5 bases and the J gene lost 7 bases, with 17 bases spanning the gap. The CDR3 DNA sequence: TGTGCCAGCAGTACGGCGGGGGGGCGCGGTGAAAAACTGTTTTTT. Its protein product is CASSTAGGRGEKLFF.

This clone appeared once. The V gene is TRBV28, the J gene TRBJ1-1; D gene ambiguous. The CDR3 is made up of 15 amino acids. V was pared by 5 bases and J by 3 bases, with 16 bases between. Germline CDR1 and CDR2: MDHEN and SYDVKM. In nucleotides, the CDR3 is TGTGCCAGCAGTCCTAAGCGGCTAGGCTACACTGAAGCTTTCTTT. This translates into CASSPKRLGYTEAFF.

The chain is built from TRBV6-1 and TRBJ1-6; D unresolved. Trimming took 4 bases from V and 7 from J, leaving 8 bases between them. Per the germline V gene, CDR1 is MNHNS and CDR2 is SASEGT. The CDR3 has 13 residues. The CDR3 DNA reads TGTGCCAGCAGTGTCGGAGGGAATTCACCCCTCCACTTT. Protein: CASSVGGNSPLHF.

The V and J genes are TRBV7-9 and TRBJ1-4, with D unresolved. V lost 3 bases and J 5 bases, leaving 10 bases between the germline ends. In germline, CDR1 is SEHNR, CDR2 FQNEAQ (reference sequence). This CDR3 region has 14 residues. CDR3 bases: TGTGCCAGCAGCTTGGGTGCCAGGAATGAAAAACTGTTTTTT. Its translation is CASSLGARNEKLFF. Filled out from reference TRBV7-9 and TRBJ1-4, the complete variable domain reads DTGVSQNPRHKITKRGQNVTFRCDPISEHNRLYWYRQTLGQGPEFLTYFQNEAQLEKSRLLSDRFSAERPKGSFSTLEIQRTEQGDSAMYLCASSLGARNEKLFFGSGTQLSVL.

This clone was seen a handful of times. Other nucleotide sequences in the sample specify the same CDR3. V and J are TRBV9 and TRBJ1-1; weak D call: TRBD1 (5 bases). This CDR3 has 15 residues. CDR1 is SGDLS, CDR2 YYNGEE, per germline. Trimming removed 0 bases from V and 0 bases from J, with 9 bases in between. The CDR3 DNA reads TGTGCCAGCAGCGTAGATCCAGGGATGAACACTGAAGCTTTCTTT. Translating it yields CASSVDPGMNTEAFF.

This clone has only one observation. The CDR3 nucleotides read TGTGCCAGCAGCTTAGAGGGGACAGCAACCTACGAGCAGTACTTC. Protein: CASSLEGTATYEQYF. This chain joins TRBV11-3 and TRBJ2-7; 7 bases line up with TRBD1. The germline V gene has CDR1 SGHNT and CDR2 YENEEA. The CDR3 is 15 amino acids. After removal of 0 bases from V and 2 bases from J, the junction contained 4 bases not matched to a gene.

The J gene is TRBJ1-6, the V gene TRBV5-8; 8 bases are shared with TRBD1. CDR1 is SGHTS, CDR2 YDEGEE, per germline. The CDR3 consists of 13 residues. Trimming took 4 bases from V and 9 from J; bases not matched to a gene: 3. CDR3 DNA sequence: TGTGCCAGCAGCACAGGGGGGGGTTCACCCCTCCACTTT. Translating gives CASSTGGGSPLHF.

This clone was detected only once. The CDR3 reads CASSQGLGGSDTQYF. In nucleotides, the CDR3 is TGCGCCAGCAGCCAGGGACTAGGGGGCTCAGATACGCAGTATTTT. The chain links TRBV5-1 to TRBJ2-3, with D perhaps matching TRBD2 (8 bases). This CDR3 has 15 amino acids. V was clipped by 4 bases and J by 4 bases, with 16 bases between them. Per germline, CDR1 SGHRS and CDR2 YFSETQ. Supplemented by reference TRBV5-1 and TRBJ2-3, the full variable domain reads KAGVTQTPRYLIKTRGQQVTLSCSPISGHRSVSWYQQTPGQGLQFLFEYFSETQRNKGNFPGRFSGRQFSNSRSEMNVSTLELGDSALYLCASSQGLGGSDTQYFGPGTRLTVL.

This chain uses TRBV6-6 with TRBJ1-6, with a possible D match to TRBD1 (5 bases). The CDR3 covers 15 residues. Germline-derived CDR1 and CDR2 are MNHNY and SVGAGI (reference sequence). Trimming stripped 2 bases from V and 9 bases from J, with 14 bases between. The CDR3 is CASSYRGGGGSPLHF. The DNA for the CDR3 is TGTGCCAGCAGTTACCGGGGGGGTGGGGGTTCACCCCTCCACTTT.

This clone came up a few times. The V call is TRBV11-3, the J call TRBJ2-2, with 8 bases aligning to TRBD2. The CDR3 extends over 14 amino acids. Germline loops: CDR1 SGHNT, CDR2 YENEEA. V dropped 5 bases and J dropped 7; count of bases not matched to a gene: 6. CDR3 coding DNA: TGTGCCAGCAGCGGGACTAGAGGAAACGGGGAGCTGTTTTTT. It codes for CASSGTRGNGELFF.